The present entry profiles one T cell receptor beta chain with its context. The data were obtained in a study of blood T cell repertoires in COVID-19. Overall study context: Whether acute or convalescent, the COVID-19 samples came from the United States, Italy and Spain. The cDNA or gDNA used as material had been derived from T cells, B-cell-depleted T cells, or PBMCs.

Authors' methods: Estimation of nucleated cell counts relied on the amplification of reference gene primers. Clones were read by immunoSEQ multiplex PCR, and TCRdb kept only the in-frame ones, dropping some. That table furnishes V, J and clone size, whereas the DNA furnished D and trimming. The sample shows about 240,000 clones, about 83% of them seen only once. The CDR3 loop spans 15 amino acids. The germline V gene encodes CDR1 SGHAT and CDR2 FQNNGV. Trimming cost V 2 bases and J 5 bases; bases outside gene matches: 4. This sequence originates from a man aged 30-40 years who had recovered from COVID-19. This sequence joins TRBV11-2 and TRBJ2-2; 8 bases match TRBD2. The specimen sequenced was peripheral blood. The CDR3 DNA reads TGTGCCAGCAGCTTACAGCGGGGGAGGACCGGGGAGCTGTTTTTT. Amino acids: CASSLQRGRTGELFF. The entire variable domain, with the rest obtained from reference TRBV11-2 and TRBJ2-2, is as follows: EAGVAQSPRYKIIEKRQSVAFWCNPISGHATLYWYQQILGQGPKLLIQFQNNGVVDDSQLPKDRFSAERLKGVDSTLKIQPAKLEDSAVYLCASSLQRGRTGELFFGEGSRLTVL.